The next 10 T cell receptor beta chains were all read from a single sample in a study of CD8 T cells in ankylosing spondylitis. TCRdb itself ran the 5' RACE reads through MiXCR, one entry per CDR3 protein. The sample contains around 300,000 distinct CDR3 sequences, approximately 14% of which appear only once. The sequencing sample was made of blood, either unsorted or a sorted T cell fraction (not recorded which). The origin of the receptors is a male donor with ankylosing spondylitis or in good health (not recorded which).

This clonotype was seen more than once but under ten times. This sequence joins TRBV7-4 and TRBJ2-7; D is possibly TRBD1 or TRBD2 (5 bases each). The germline V gene encodes CDR1 SGHVT and CDR2 SQSDAQ. The CDR3 is made up of 15 amino acids. V was trimmed by 3 bases and J by 3 bases, leaving 15 bases between them. As DNA, the CDR3 is TGTGCCAGCAGCTTGGGGGAGCAGCCTTTCTACGAGCAGTACTTC. Translated: CASSLGEQPFYEQYF.

This clonotype has more than one count but fewer than ten. The J gene is TRBJ2-1, the V gene TRBV5-1; 8 bases line up with TRBD2. The J segment lost 0 bases and the V segment lost 0 bases, leaving 2 bases of the junction unmatched. The CDR3 is made up of 16 amino acids. Germline lookup yields CDR1 SGHRS and CDR2 YFSETQ. CDR3: CASSLDAGGSYNEQFF. CDR3 nucleotide sequence: TGCGCCAGCAGCTTGGATGCGGGGGGCTCCTACAATGAGCAGTTCTTC.

This clonotype was seen more than once but under ten times. The chain links TRBV12-3 or TRBV12-4 to TRBJ1-4; D is unresolved. The CDR3 loop spans 15 amino acids. Between the trimmed V and J ends, which lost 6 bases and 5 bases, there was a span of 16 bases. The CDR3 region has the DNA TGTGCCAGCAGCCTTCACTCGCGCATCAATGAAAAACTGTTTTTT. Its translation: CASSLHSRINEKLFF.

A few counts support this clonotype. A read error may produce the germline difference seen at one junction end. V gene TRBV12-3 or TRBV12-4 combines with J gene TRBJ2-7, with TRBD2 identical over 10 bases. This CDR3 spans 14 amino acids. The DNA for the CDR3 is TGTGCCAGCAGTATAGCGGGAGGAGGGTACGAGCAGTACTTC. Translating gives CASSIAGGGYEQYF.

The V and J genes are TRBV2 and TRBJ1-1; the match to TRBD1 covers 7 bases. J was trimmed by 7 bases and V by 6 bases; bases with no gene match: 8. Germline CDR1 and CDR2: SNHLY and FYNNEI. The length of the CDR3 is 13 residues. The CDR3 sequence: CASRLSGGDEAFF. The CDR3 DNA reads TGTGCCAGCAGGCTTTCAGGGGGGGATGAAGCTTTCTTT.

This clonotype has at least ten counts. The gene calls are TRBV6-5 and TRBJ2-7; the D gene could be TRBD1 or TRBD2 (5 bases each). Per germline, CDR1 MNHEY and CDR2 SVGAGI. The CDR3 spans 14 residues. V was pared by 4 bases and J by 3 bases, with 13 bases between. CDR3 coding DNA: TGTGCCAGCAGTTTTAGGGATGGGGGCTACGAGCAGTACTTC. It specifies CASSFRDGGYEQYF.

This clonotype was seen a handful of times. DNA for the CDR3: TGCGCCAGCAGCCTCCGGACGGTAAACACCGGGGAGCTGTTTTTT. Translation gives CASSLRTVNTGELFF. The gene calls are TRBV5-1 and TRBJ2-2; D gene uncertain. Per germline, CDR1 SGHRS and CDR2 YFSETQ. The CDR3 spans 15 residues. Trimming took off 4 bases at V and 2 bases at J, with 12 bases between the two ends. The full variable domain, in which reference TRBV5-1 and TRBJ2-2 provide the parts outside the CDR3, is KAGVTQTPRYLIKTRGQQVTLSCSPISGHRSVSWYQQTPGQGLQFLFEYFSETQRNKGNFPGRFSGRQFSNSRSEMNVSTLELGDSALYLCASSLRTVNTGELFFGEGSRLTVL.

The chain has TRBV7-9 and TRBJ1-2, with D possibly matching TRBD1 (6 bases). This CDR3 is built from 14 residues. Germline V gene lookup returns CDR1 SEHNR and CDR2 FQNEAQ (reference sequence). Between the trimmed V and J ends, which lost 6 bases and 5 bases, there was a span of 16 bases. The CDR3 spells CASSNQGQTYGYTF. In DNA, the CDR3 is TGTGCCAGCAGTAACCAAGGACAGACATATGGCTACACCTTC.

This clonotype was seen many times. The CDR3 sequence: CAGRQDPGNTIYF. The CDR3 nucleotides read TGTGCCGGAAGACAGGATCCTGGAAACACCATATATTTT. The chain joins TRBV7-2 to TRBJ1-3; a weak D match, TRBD1 (6 bases). The V and J ends lost 11 bases and 2 bases respectively, with 13 bases between them. The CDR3 totals 13 residues. Per germline, CDR1 SGHTA and CDR2 FQGNSA.

This clonotype came up a few times. A junction boundary mismatches the germline segment, possibly from a read error. This chain uses TRBV7-9 with TRBJ2-1; 16 positions match TRBD2. The CDR3 extends over 16 amino acids. Germline values: CDR1 SEHNR, CDR2 FQNEAQ (reference sequence). CDR3 region: CASSSGLAGGPTALVF. As DNA, the CDR3 is TGTGCCAGCAGCTCGGGACTAGCGGGAGGGCCCACAGCTTTGGTCTTC.